Listed here are 3 T cell receptor beta chains from one sample, sequenced in a study of cytomegalovirus exposure and HLA in healthy donors listed by TCRdb under 2017. Library generation was performed with the immunoSEQ multiplex PCR assay. The multiplex PCR relied on a mix of 60 forward primers for TCR Vbeta segments and 13 reverse primers for TCR Jbeta segments. TCRdb's version of the immuneACCESS table is confined to in-frame rearrangements and falls short of the full clone set. An unresolved V gene accounts for under half of the shortfall where checked; the remainder is of unknown origin. The sample table contains approximately 69,000 clones; only one count was recorded for 65% to 80% of them. Less than 25% of the sample is taken by the ten largest. Material for sequencing was PBMCs. Receptors originate from a man aged 35 to 55 in good health and CMV-seropositive.

This clone occurred a few times. The CDR3 here is CASSPDTWNTEAFF. CDR3 coding DNA: TGTGCCAGCAGCCCGGACACATGGAACACTGAAGCTTTCTTT. The rearrangement joins TRBV7-8 to TRBJ1-1, with a possible D match to TRBD1 (5 bases). Germline lookup yields CDR1 SGHVS and CDR2 FQNEAQ. V was clipped by 5 bases and J by 1 base, with 11 bases between them. The CDR3 is 14 residues long. Together with reference TRBV7-8 and TRBJ1-1, the CDR3 gives the full variable domain: GAGVSQSPRYKVAKRGQDVALRCDPISGHVSLFWYQQALGQGPEFLTYFQNEAQLDKSGLPSDRFFAERPEGSVSTLKIQRTQQEDSAVYLCASSPDTWNTEAFFGQGTRLTVV.

In regard to this clone: Distinct nucleotide sequences in the sample also encode this CDR3. This chain links TRBV19 with TRBJ1-5; no firm D call. V gave up 3 bases and J gave up 0 bases, with 9 bases separating them. The germline CDR1 and CDR2 sequences are LNHDA and SQIVND (reference sequence). The length of the CDR3 is 15 residues. The CDR3 protein is CASSMNSYSNQPQHF. For the CDR3, the DNA is TGTGCCAGTAGTATGAACAGCTATAGCAATCAGCCCCAGCATTTT.

This chain connects TRBV7-8 to TRBJ2-7; D is undetermined. Trimming pared 1 base from V and 6 bases from J, leaving 10 bases between. The germline V gene has CDR1 SGHVS and CDR2 FQNEAQ. This CDR3 has 13 residues. CDR3 sequence: CASSLELTVEQYF. The CDR3, as DNA: TGTGCCAGCAGCTTAGAACTTACAGTCGAGCAGTACTTC.